Shown below are 10 T cell receptor beta chains from a single sample sequenced in a study of blood T cell repertoires in COVID-19. Profiled with immunoSEQ multiplex PCR; TCRdb holds only in-frame clones, not every one. This sample has 80,000 to 85,000 clones, with around nine tenths found just once. The specimen sequenced was peripheral blood. Receptor source: an elderly woman with acute or convalescent COVID-19.

This sequence joins TRBV6-5 and TRBJ2-1, with 10 bases matching TRBD1. Per the germline V gene, CDR1 is MNHEY and CDR2 is SVGAGI. The ends lost 5 bases at V and 5 bases at J; junction bases unmatched: 6. This CDR3 spans 15 amino acids. The CDR3 is CASSRGQGINNEQFF. The CDR3 DNA is TGTGCCAGCAGTAGGGGACAGGGGATTAACAATGAGCAGTTCTTC.

The genes are TRBV2 and TRBJ1-4; maybe TRBD1 (5 bases). CDR3 length: 14 amino acids. CDR1 and CDR2 from the germline V gene are SNHLY and FYNNEI. V was shortened by 6 bases and J by 4 bases, with 12 bases between the two germline ends. The CDR3 is CASRMTVDNEKLFF. The CDR3, as DNA: TGTGCCAGCAGGATGACAGTTGATAATGAAAAACTGTTTTTT.

V usage is TRBV25-1 and J usage is TRBJ2-1; TRBD1 matches 7 bases. The CDR3 length is 14 residues. Germline V gene data show CDR1 as MGHDK and CDR2 as SYGVNS. With V trimmed by 7 bases and J by 9 bases, 12 bases remained unmatched. CDR3 amino acids: CASTERGLSSEQFF. The CDR3 DNA reads TGTGCCAGCACCGAAAGGGGGCTCTCAAGTGAGCAGTTCTTC.

This sequence joins TRBV2 and TRBJ1-1, with 9 bases lining up with TRBD1. The germline V gene encodes CDR1 SNHLY and CDR2 FYNNEI. The CDR3 covers 16 residues. V lost 4 bases and J lost 4; bases outside the gene matches: 10. The CDR3 bases are TGTGCCAGCAGTGTTGGACAGGGGATTCGTGGCACTGAAGCTTTCTTT. This translates into CASSVGQGIRGTEAFF.

The V and J genes are TRBV25-1 and TRBJ1-1; possible D gene TRBD1, 5 bases. In germline, CDR1 is MGHDK, CDR2 SYGVNS. Trimming removed 8 bases from V and 10 bases from J, with 23 bases in between. The CDR3 covers 14 residues. The CDR3: CASSAGPGGYVAFF. DNA for the CDR3: TGTGCCAGCTCGGCCGGGCCCGGGGGATATGTAGCTTTCTTT.

The gene calls are TRBV7-2 and TRBJ1-3; possible D gene TRBD1, 5 bases. The germline V gene encodes CDR1 SGHTA and CDR2 FQGNSA. Trimming removed 1 base at V and 4 bases at J, with 14 bases between. The CDR3 is 16 residues long. The CDR3 loop is CASSLGPSRGGNTIYF. In DNA form, the CDR3 reads TGTGCCAGCAGCTTAGGCCCTTCAAGGGGCGGAAACACCATATATTTT.

This clone was detected only a few times. The rearrangement joins TRBV12-3 or TRBV12-4 to TRBJ2-1; D is unclear. The CDR3 extends over 11 amino acids. Trimming took 5 bases from V and 7 from J, leaving 6 bases between them. Written as DNA, the CDR3 is TGTGCCAGCAGTCCCCGGAATGAGCAGTTCTTC. It encodes CASSPRNEQFF.

This chain uses TRBV16 with TRBJ2-2, with D perhaps matching TRBD1 (6 bases). The germline CDR1 and CDR2 sequences are KGHSY and FQNENV. CDR3 length: 16 residues. The V end lost 1 base, the J end lost 1 base, and 10 bases lay between the germline ends. CDR3 region: CASSQYRDKNTGELFF. Here the CDR3 DNA reads TGTGCCAGCAGCCAATACCGGGACAAGAACACCGGGGAGCTGTTTTTT.

V is TRBV3-1 (or the pseudogene TRBV3-2) and J is TRBJ2-1; 8 bases fit TRBD2. The CDR3 spans 15 residues. V shed 1 base, J shed 6 bases, and the junction held 5 bases outside the gene matches. Per germline, CDR1 LGHDT and CDR2 YNNKEL (reference sequence). The CDR3 nucleotides are TGTGCCAGCAGCCAAGCGCCTAGCGGGCTCAATGAGCAGTTCTTC. Protein product: CASSQAPSGLNEQFF.

This clone appeared a few times. This sequence joins TRBV5-1 and TRBJ2-1, with 8 bases matching TRBD2. The V gene's germline CDR1 is SGHRS and CDR2 YFSETQ. The CDR3 runs 14 residues. With 7 bases clipped from V and 5 bases from J, the junction kept 8 bases outside the gene matches. The CDR3 DNA reads TGCGCCAGCTCACGTAGCGGGGAAAACAATGAGCAGTTCTTC. As protein: CASSRSGENNEQFF.